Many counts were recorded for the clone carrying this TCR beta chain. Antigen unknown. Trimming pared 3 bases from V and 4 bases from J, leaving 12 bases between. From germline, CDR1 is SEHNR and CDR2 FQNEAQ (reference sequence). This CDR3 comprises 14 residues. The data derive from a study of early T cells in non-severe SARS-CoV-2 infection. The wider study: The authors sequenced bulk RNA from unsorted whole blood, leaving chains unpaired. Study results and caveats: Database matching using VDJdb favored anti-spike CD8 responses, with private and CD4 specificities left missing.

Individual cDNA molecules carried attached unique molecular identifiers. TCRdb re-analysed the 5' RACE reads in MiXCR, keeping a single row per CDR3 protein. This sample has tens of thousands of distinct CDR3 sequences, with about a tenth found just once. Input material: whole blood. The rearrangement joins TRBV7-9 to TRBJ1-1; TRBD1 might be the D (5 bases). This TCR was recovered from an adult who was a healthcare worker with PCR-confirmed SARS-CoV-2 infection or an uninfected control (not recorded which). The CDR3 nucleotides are TGTGCCAGCAGCTTGGACAAGATCCGCACTGAAGCTTTCTTT. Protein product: CASSLDKIRTEAFF.